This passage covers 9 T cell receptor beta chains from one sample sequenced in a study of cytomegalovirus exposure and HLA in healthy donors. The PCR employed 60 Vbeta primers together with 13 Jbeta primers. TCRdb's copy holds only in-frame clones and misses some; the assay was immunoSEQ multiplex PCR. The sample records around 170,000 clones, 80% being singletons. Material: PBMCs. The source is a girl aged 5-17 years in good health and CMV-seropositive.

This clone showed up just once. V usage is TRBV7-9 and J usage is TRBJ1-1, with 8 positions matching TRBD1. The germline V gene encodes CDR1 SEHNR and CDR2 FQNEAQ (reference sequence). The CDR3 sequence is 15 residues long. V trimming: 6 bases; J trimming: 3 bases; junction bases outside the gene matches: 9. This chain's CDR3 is CASRQGAGIDTEAFF. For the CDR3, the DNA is TGTGCCAGCAGGCAGGGGGCGGGGATCGACACTGAAGCTTTCTTT.

The CDR3 DNA follows: TGCGCCAGCAGCTTGTATCGTCTAGCGGGAGGGAATGAGCAGTTCTTC. This sequence encodes CASSLYRLAGGNEQFF. The V call is TRBV5-1, the J call TRBJ2-1, with 12 bases that match TRBD2. The germline V gene has CDR1 SGHRS and CDR2 YFSETQ. J gave up 7 bases and V 1 base, and 6 bases lay outside the gene matches. This CDR3 comprises 16 residues. The full variable domain, completed using reference TRBV5-1 and TRBJ2-1, is KAGVTQTPRYLIKTRGQQVTLSCSPISGHRSVSWYQQTPGQGLQFLFEYFSETQRNKGNFPGRFSGRQFSNSRSEMNVSTLELGDSALYLCASSLYRLAGGNEQFFGPGTRLTVL.

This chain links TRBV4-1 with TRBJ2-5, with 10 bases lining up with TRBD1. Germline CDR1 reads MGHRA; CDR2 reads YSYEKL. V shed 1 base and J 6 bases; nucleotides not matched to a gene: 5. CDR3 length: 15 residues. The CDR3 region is CASSQGQGALKTQYF. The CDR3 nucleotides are TGCGCCAGCAGCCAAGGACAGGGGGCTTTAAAGACCCAGTACTTC.

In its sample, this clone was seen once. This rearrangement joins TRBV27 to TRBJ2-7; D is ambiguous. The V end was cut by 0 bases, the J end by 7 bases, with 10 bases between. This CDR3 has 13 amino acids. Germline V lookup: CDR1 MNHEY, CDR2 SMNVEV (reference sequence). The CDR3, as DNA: TGTGCCAGCAGTTTATCGCTCGCGAGGGAGCAGTACTTC. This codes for CASSLSLAREQYF.

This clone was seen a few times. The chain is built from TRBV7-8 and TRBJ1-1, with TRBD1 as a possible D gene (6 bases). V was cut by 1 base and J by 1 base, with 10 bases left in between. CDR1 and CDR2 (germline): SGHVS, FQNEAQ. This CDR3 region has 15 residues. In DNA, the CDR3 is TGTGCCAGCAGCTTAGTAGGGGGTAGGAACACTGAAGCTTTCTTT. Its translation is CASSLVGGRNTEAFF. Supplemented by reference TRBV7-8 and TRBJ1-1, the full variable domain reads GAGVSQSPRYKVAKRGQDVALRCDPISGHVSLFWYQQALGQGPEFLTYFQNEAQLDKSGLPSDRFFAERPEGSVSTLKIQRTQQEDSAVYLCASSLVGGRNTEAFFGQGTRLTVV.

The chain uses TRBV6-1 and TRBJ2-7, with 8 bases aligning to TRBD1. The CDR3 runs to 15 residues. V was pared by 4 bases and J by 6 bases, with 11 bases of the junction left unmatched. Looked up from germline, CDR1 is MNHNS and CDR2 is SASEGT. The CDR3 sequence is CASSAWGQDDPEQYF. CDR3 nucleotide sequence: TGTGCCAGCAGTGCCTGGGGACAGGACGATCCCGAGCAGTACTTC.

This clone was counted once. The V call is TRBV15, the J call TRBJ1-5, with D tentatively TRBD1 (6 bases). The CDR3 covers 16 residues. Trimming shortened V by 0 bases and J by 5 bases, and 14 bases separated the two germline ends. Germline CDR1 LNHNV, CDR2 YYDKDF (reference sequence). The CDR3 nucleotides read TGTGCCACCAGCAGAGATGTTGTGGACAGTCATCAGCCCCAGCATTTT. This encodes CATSRDVVDSHQPQHF.

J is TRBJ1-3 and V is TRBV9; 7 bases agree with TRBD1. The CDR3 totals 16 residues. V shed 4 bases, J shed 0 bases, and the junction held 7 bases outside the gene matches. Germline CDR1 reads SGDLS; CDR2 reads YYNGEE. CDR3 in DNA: TGTGCCAGCAGCCTTAGGGGGGACAGCTCTGGAAACACCATATATTTT. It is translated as CASSLRGDSSGNTIYF.

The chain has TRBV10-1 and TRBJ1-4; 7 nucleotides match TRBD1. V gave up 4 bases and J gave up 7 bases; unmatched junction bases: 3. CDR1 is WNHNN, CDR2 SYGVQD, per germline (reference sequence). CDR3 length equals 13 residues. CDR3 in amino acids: CASSGQGVEKLFF. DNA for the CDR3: TGCGCCAGCAGTGGACAGGGCGTTGAAAAACTGTTTTTT.